This T cell receptor (beta chain) originates from a study of cytomegalovirus exposure and HLA in healthy donors. Study at large: The approximately 120 validation repertoires were reported in a later analysis to have been generated on the same platform as the roughly 720 first-cohort repertoires.

Study-level points and caveats: Most TCR sequences were uncommon, yet certain public TCRs appeared in many donors. Cytomegalovirus association was listed for under 200 TCR beta chains.

The donors were members of the approximately 130-subject validation cohort (separate from the approximately 670-subject first cohort). In the case of this clone: Its antigen is not identified.

Profiling relied on immunoSEQ multiplex PCR, and the TCRdb table lists in-frame clones only, not all of them. The sample lists around 160,000 clones; 80% to 85% were seen once. Germline V lookup: CDR1 SNHLY, CDR2 FYNNEI. With 4 bases clipped from V and 1 base from J, the junction kept 3 bases outside the gene matches. The CDR3 has 15 residues. The sequenced sample was PBMCs. V and J are TRBV2 and TRBJ2-2; 7 nucleotides line up with TRBD2. The source is a man aged 25 to 40 in good health and CMV-seropositive. CDR3 nucleotide sequence: TGTGCCAGCAGTGGGCGCGGGGGGAACACCGGGGAGCTGTTTTTT. This translates into CASSGRGGNTGELFF.